This T cell receptor beta chain was captured by sequencing in a study of blood T cell repertoires in COVID-19. Whole-study context: The origin of the acute and convalescent COVID-19 samples was the United States, Italy and Spain. Nucleic acid was either cDNA or gDNA, and it came from T cells, B-cell-depleted T cells, or PBMCs.

Trimming cost V 6 bases and J 4 bases, with 12 bases left between them. Germline V gives CDR1 MNHEY, CDR2 SVGAGI. The CDR3 runs 13 residues. This clone came up a few times. TCRdb keeps only in-frame clones here, not all; method: immunoSEQ multiplex PCR. The table shows 80,000 to 90,000 clones, with around nine tenths occurring only once. The chain joins TRBV6-5 to TRBJ1-2; perhaps TRBD1 as D (5 bases). Sequencing used peripheral blood. The TCR was taken from a man aged 35-49 years with acute or convalescent COVID-19. CDR3 DNA: TGTGCCAGCAGCCCCCAGGGAACCTATGGCTACACCTTC. Translating gives CASSPQGTYGYTF.